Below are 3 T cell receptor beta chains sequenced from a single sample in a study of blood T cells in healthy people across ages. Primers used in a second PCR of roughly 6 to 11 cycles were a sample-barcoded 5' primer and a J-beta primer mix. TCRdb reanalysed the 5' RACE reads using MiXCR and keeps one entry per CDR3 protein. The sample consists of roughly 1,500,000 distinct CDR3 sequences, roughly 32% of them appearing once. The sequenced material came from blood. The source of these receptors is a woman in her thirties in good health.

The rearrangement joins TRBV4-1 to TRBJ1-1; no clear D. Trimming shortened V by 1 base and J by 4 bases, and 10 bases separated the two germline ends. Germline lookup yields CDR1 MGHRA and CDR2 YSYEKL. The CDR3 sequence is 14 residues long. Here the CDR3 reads CASSQGGRPTEAFF. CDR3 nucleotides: TGCGCCAGCAGCCAAGGCGGGCGGCCCACTGAAGCTTTCTTT.

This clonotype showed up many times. Here the CDR3 reads CASSPFAIRVAHEQYF. The DNA of the CDR3 is TGTGCCAGCAGTCCCTTCGCTATTCGGGTCGCCCACGAGCAGTACTTC. This chain links TRBV28 with TRBJ2-7; D gene uncertain. V dropped 5 bases and J dropped 5 bases, with 22 bases sitting between them. CDR3 size: 16 residues. Germline V gene lookup returns CDR1 MDHEN and CDR2 SYDVKM.

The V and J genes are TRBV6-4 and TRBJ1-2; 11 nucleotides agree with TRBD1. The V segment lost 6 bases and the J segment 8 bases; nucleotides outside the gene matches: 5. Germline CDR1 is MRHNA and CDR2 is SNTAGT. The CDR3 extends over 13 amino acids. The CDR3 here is CASSGQGAEGYTF. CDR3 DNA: TGTGCCAGCAGCGGACAGGGGGCAGAGGGCTACACCTTC.